This TCR beta chain is from a study of T cell repertoires in cytomegalovirus infection. Background on the study: Public TCR beta signatures marked donors with CMV infection and the matching HLA.

TCRdb reanalysed the reads using MiXCR and keeps one entry per CDR3 protein. This table has some 320,000 distinct CDR3 sequences, about 28% appearing once. V was clipped by 2 bases and J by 7 bases, with 18 bases between them. This CDR3 has 15 residues. Germline CDR1 is SGHTA and CDR2 is FQGNSA. Study outcomes and limitations: HLA-C-restricted CMV clonotypes gave the most frequent clonotype in two of eight donors.

The sample holds many counts of this clonotype. The antigen remains undetermined. The sequence came from a human donor in good health (CMV status not recorded). Some clones in this sample may be carry-over from other donors' samples. Sequencing used cultured PBMCs, obtained from culture after CMV antigen stimulation. The chain joins TRBV7-2 to TRBJ2-7, with D possibly TRBD2 on 5 matching bases. CDR3: CASSLYSAVGGEQYF. The DNA of the CDR3 is TGTGCCAGCAGCTTATATAGCGCGGTGGGTGGGGAGCAGTACTTC.